This TCR beta chain came from a study of response to subunit inactivated influenza vaccine. This CDR3 is 15 amino acids long. Germline values: CDR1 SGHVS, CDR2 FQNEAQ. The V and J ends lost 5 bases and 6 bases, in that order; junction bases with no gene match: 10. TCRdb called the RT-PCR reads again in MiXCR, with one record for every CDR3 protein. Of approximately 700,000 distinct CDR3 sequences in the sample, roughly 14% were seen once. This material consisted of PBMCs from blood, taken 11 to 12 days after vaccination. The receptor was isolated from a man over 45 who received an inactivated influenza vaccine. V and J are TRBV7-8 and TRBJ2-7, with 10 positions matching TRBD2. The CDR3 region is CASSLRTSGSAEQYF. The CDR3 DNA sequence: TGTGCCAGCAGCCTACGGACTAGCGGTTCCGCCGAGCAGTACTTC.